This is a list of T cell receptor beta chains from one sample in a study of blood T cell repertoires in COVID-19. The repertoire was sequenced with immunoSEQ multiplex PCR; TCRdb's copy has only in-frame clones and lacks some. The sample lists over 100,000 clones, roughly 79% seen once, with less than 11% in the top ten. What was sequenced was peripheral blood. The source of these receptors is a human donor in a cohort sampled during active COVID-19. Each CDR3 is given with its conserved first and last residue. Each record gives: J gene, V gene, D gene, clone size, CDR3 DNA, CDR3 protein. The D gene is left open where the match is weak. Clone size is stated in some rows and not others, as once, few, many or a class when expanded.

TRBJ1-2 TRBV18 TRBD1 once TGTGCCAGCTCACCTACCGACAGGGATAACTATGGCTACACCTTC CASSPTDRDNYGYTF
TRBJ1-2 TRBV5-6 . . TGTGCCAGCAGCTTGTACGGGGGGCAGAGCTACACCTTC CASSLYGGQSYTF
TRBJ1-1 TRBV18 . few TGTGCCAGCGGACAAGACCAGAACACTGAAGCTTTCTTT CASGQDQNTEAFF
TRBJ1-5 TRBV30 . . TGTGCCTGGAGTGTACTAACTGGCAATCAGCCCCAGCATTTT CAWSVLTGNQPQHF
TRBJ1-1 TRBV4-3 TRBD1 . TGCGCCAGCAGCCAAGGTCCCGGGACAGGGGCCTCGAACACTGAAGCTTTCTTT CASSQGPGTGASNTEAFF
TRBJ2-7 TRBV5-1 TRBD2 . TGCGCCAGCAGCCTAGGACTAGCGGGAGGTCCTAGCTCCTACGAGCAGTACTTC CASSLGLAGGPSSYEQYF
TRBJ1-1 TRBV19 TRBD1 . TGTGCCAGTAGTAGGGAGACAGGGAGAACTGAAGCTTTCTTT CASSRETGRTEAFF
TRBJ2-2 TRBV7-3 TRBD2 few TGTGCCAGCAGCTTAAATAGCGGGGGCGCCACCGGGGAGCTGTTTTTT CASSLNSGGATGELFF
TRBJ1-2 TRBV6-5 TRBD1 . TGTGCCAGCAGTTACCGCCGGGACAGGGGATATGGCTACACCTTC CASSYRRDRGYGYTF
TRBJ1-6 TRBV11-2 TRBD1 . TGTGCCAGCAGCTTCCTCCAGGGGGATTCACCCCTCCACTTT CASSFLQGDSPLHF
TRBJ1-3 TRBV19 TRBD1 once TGTGCCAGTAGAACAGGGGCTGGAAACACCATATATTTT CASRTGAGNTIYF
TRBJ1-4 TRBV5-4 TRBD1 . TGTGCCAGCAGCTTGGGTGGACAGGGGGCTACTAATGAAAAACTGTTTTTT CASSLGGQGATNEKLFF
TRBJ1-1 TRBV7-8 . . TGTGCCAGCAGCTTAGCGTCCGGGACACTTTCGAGGAACACTGAAGCTTTCTTT CASSLASGTLSRNTEAFF
TRBJ2-1 TRBV6-2/TRBV6-3 . . TGTGCCAGCAGCGAGGCTTACAATGAGCAGTTCTTC CASSEAYNEQFF